This T cell receptor (beta chain) came from a study of T cell responses to AZD1222 COVID-19 vaccine (dated by TCRdb to the early 2020s). Broadly, across the study: AZD1222 recipients given second doses at about 4 weeks or at about 12 weeks were pooled, since spike-specific TCR depth and breadth were not found to differ between the two schedules. Trial participants were enrolled by age into subgroups of 18-55, 56-69 and 70-plus years, and 148, 28 and 57 TCR-sequenced participants, respectively, were included in these subgroups. TCR sequencing covered 230 or so trial participants: approximately 200 given two doses of AZD1222 and approximately 25 given two doses of MenACWY control vaccine.

This clone has a handful of counts. Its specific antigen is unknown. No much larger clonotype is one base removed from it; base qualities were not supplied. On the study overall, not on this receptor specifically: CD4 TCRs associated with the vaccine covered the entire spike protein, and the dominant responses were in regions 160-218 and 743-854. Conclusions about previously exposed vaccinees are limited because only a handful of AZD1222 recipients were SARS-CoV-2 seropositive at baseline. The 56-69-year group was small, and its depth increase did not reach significance, likely because of low power. Spike-specific TCR breadth and depth rose significantly after two AZD1222 doses compared with day 0 and with MenACWY recipients. Most participants were white British and females outnumbered males, and the authors suggested that clonal diversity may have been underestimated. Reportedly, almost half of the unique spike-specific TCRs recognized epitopes lying outside the regions that are mutated in the B.1.351 and B.1.1.7 variants. Because no day 14 peak-response samples were available, the repertoires could be characterized only after the peak T cell response.

From the cysteine up to the phenylalanine, the CDR3 has a length of 14 residues. Only the CDR3 DNA stays, 42 bases, in frame from base 1. V is cut by 5 bases and J by 0 bases, and the space between the germline ends is 11 bases. Sequences LNHDA (CDR1) and SQIVND (CDR2) are obtained from the germline V gene (reference sequence). The CDR3 regions of human TCRbeta chains were analyzed by immunosequencing. Regarding the original processing steps: Repertoire TCRs were checked for matches against a reference library of SARS-CoV-2-specific TCRs that had been generated using the MIRA antigen-specificity platform. Breadth was defined as the fraction of unique TCRs that were SARS-CoV-2-associated. Depth was defined as the fraction of total T cells that were SARS-CoV-2-associated. Using the MIRA data, every spike-specific TCR was mapped to the spike region that the TCR reacted to and assigned to either a CD4 or a CD8 class. Log10-transformed breadth and depth values were compared by one-way ANOVA with Sidak's multiple comparisons tests. TCRdb took this table from immuneACCESS and kept in-frame rearrangements with V and J called. Such tables lack part of the clones; where checked against another copy, unresolved V genes explain under half of the gap, and the rest is unexplained. D and trimming come from the DNA, and the V and J calls and clone size come from that table. The sample table shows 140,000 or so clones, and roughly 90% are seen once. In total, the top ten clones hold around 1.5% of the sample.

The label giving this sample's time point can be read as: baseline before first vaccination. Vaccinee samples were obtained from the UK trials COV001 and COV002, which included a single-blind randomized controlled phase 2/3 trial of AZD1222 (ChAdOx1 nCoV-19) in healthy adults. For TCRbeta chain sequencing, PBMC samples from trial participants were taken at day 0 and at day 28 after the second dose. The sequencing used peripheral blood, collected on day 0 of AZD1222 vaccination. This clonotype originated in an adult in good health. Recombination connected TRBV19 to TRBJ2-7, with the D gene call left open. The CDR3 reads CASSDATGSYEQYF. The nucleotides read TGTGCCAGTAGTGACGCGACGGGCTCCTACGAGCAGTACTTC.